The 17 T cell receptor beta chains listed next were all sequenced from one sample in a study of T cell changes during pregnancy in multiple sclerosis. Sequenced by immunoSEQ multiplex PCR; TCRdb stores in-frame clones only, minus some. The table lists 55,000 to 70,000 clones, around 94% of them singletons. The sequenced sample was CD8+ T cells from peripheral blood mononuclear cells, obtained in the third trimester of pregnancy. The receptors stem from a female donor in good health, enrolled as a control in a pregnancy study.

The chain joins TRBV6-5 to TRBJ2-7; tentatively, D is TRBD1 (5 bases). The CDR3 loop spans 15 amino acids. CDR1 MNHEY and CDR2 SVGAGI come from the germline V gene. V dropped 7 bases and J dropped 3 bases, with 19 bases sitting between them. CDR3 loop: CASTYTRAGFYEQYF. The CDR3, as DNA: TGTGCCAGCACCTACACACGGGCAGGGTTCTACGAGCAGTACTTC.

The V gene is TRBV5-6, the J gene TRBJ1-6; TRBD1 is a possible D gene (6 bases). The CDR3 consists of 14 residues. V was pared by 4 bases and J by 5 bases, with 10 bases between. The germline CDR1 and CDR2 sequences are SGHDT and YYEEEE. The CDR3 region is CASSLDRNNSPLHF. CDR3 bases: TGTGCCAGCAGCCTCGACAGGAATAATTCACCCCTCCACTTT.

The J gene is TRBJ1-2, the V gene TRBV25-1, with TRBD1 as a possible D gene (6 bases). The CDR3 totals 15 residues. V dropped 1 base and J dropped 6 bases, with 15 bases sitting between them. Germline CDR1 reads MGHDK; CDR2 reads SYGVNS. The CDR3 region has the DNA TGTGCCAGCAGTGAATTTATGGGGGCCCGGGATGGCTACACCTTC. Its protein is CASSEFMGARDGYTF.

The CDR3 reads CASRTGGANGYTF. The CDR3 region has the DNA TGTGCCAGCAGGACGGGGGGCGCAAATGGCTACACCTTC. V and J are TRBV6-5 and TRBJ1-2; D might be TRBD1 (6 bases). Germline CDR1 is MNHEY and CDR2 is SVGAGI. Between the trimmed V and J ends, which lost 6 bases and 6 bases, there was a span of 14 bases. The CDR3 length is 13 residues.

The table lists this clone with a few counts. The J gene is TRBJ1-1, the V gene TRBV30, with D unclear. The CDR3 loop spans 13 amino acids. In germline, CDR1 is GTSNPN, CDR2 SVGIG (reference sequence). Trimming removed 6 bases at V and 1 base at J, with 12 bases between. The CDR3 region is CACAENPNTEAFF. The CDR3, as DNA: TGTGCCTGCGCGGAGAATCCGAACACTGAAGCTTTCTTT.

This clone has just a few counts. This sample also contains other DNA sequences that code for the same CDR3. The chain recombines TRBV7-6 with TRBJ2-3; tentative D call: TRBD2 (5 bases). CDR3 length: 14 residues. The germline CDR1 and CDR2 sequences are SGHVS and FNYEAQ. V was shortened by 5 bases and J by 4 bases, with 13 bases between the two germline ends. The CDR3 protein is CASSPTSGADTQYF. The CDR3 coding sequence is TGTGCCAGCAGCCCTACCTCCGGGGCAGATACGCAGTATTTT.

The rearrangement joins TRBV6-5 to TRBJ1-2, with 9 bases aligning to TRBD1. The CDR3 runs to 15 residues. Per germline, CDR1 MNHEY and CDR2 SVGAGI. V was clipped by 2 bases and J by 4 bases; unmatched bases: 5. CDR3 nucleotide sequence: TGTGCCAGCAGTTACCCTCGACAGGGGGGCTATGGCTACACCTTC. It specifies CASSYPRQGGYGYTF.

V is TRBV11-2 and J is TRBJ2-1, with D possibly matching TRBD1 (6 bases). V was cut by 7 bases and J by 5 bases, with 21 bases left in between. From germline, CDR1 is SGHAT and CDR2 FQNNGV. This CDR3 contains 16 residues. CDR3 nucleotides: TGTGCCAGCATACCTCGGGACAAGGGGCAAAACAATGAGCAGTTCTTC. Its translation: CASIPRDKGQNNEQFF.

The V and J genes are TRBV19 and TRBJ1-5; D call uncertain. Germline loops: CDR1 LNHDA, CDR2 SQIVND (reference sequence). The CDR3 is 15 residues long. V dropped 0 bases and J dropped 9 bases, with 15 bases sitting between them. CDR3: CASSIEDGSVWPQHF. Written as DNA, the CDR3 is TGTGCCAGTAGTATAGAAGACGGGTCAGTTTGGCCCCAGCATTTT.

This clone was found a few times. J is TRBJ1-6 and V is TRBV27, with 11 bases aligning to TRBD1. The V gene end was trimmed by 5 bases and the J gene end by 12 bases; junction bases not matched to a gene: 9. Germline V lookup: CDR1 MNHEY, CDR2 SMNVEV (reference sequence). This CDR3 has 15 amino acids. The DNA of the CDR3 is TGTGCCAGCAGTCACCCGGGACAGGGGGATTTACCCCTCCACTTT. Its translation is CASSHPGQGDLPLHF.

This chain links TRBV30 with TRBJ2-1; perhaps TRBD2 as D (6 bases). The V gene's germline CDR1 is GTSNPN and CDR2 SVGIG (reference sequence). The CDR3 loop spans 13 amino acids. V was pared by 4 bases and J by 5 bases, with 12 bases between. The chain's CDR3 is CAWTTTGDNEQFF. DNA for the CDR3: TGTGCCTGGACCACTACGGGGGACAATGAGCAGTTCTTC.

Concerning this clone itself: The identical CDR3 is also encoded by other nucleotide sequences in the sample. This chain joins TRBV6-1 and TRBJ2-7; D remains unclear. CDR3 size: 13 residues. Trimming removed 2 bases at V and 1 base at J, with 6 bases between. Germline V gene sequence: CDR1 MNHNS, CDR2 SASEGT. This CDR3 reads CASSETGSYEQYF. DNA for the CDR3: TGTGCCAGCAGTGAAACCGGGTCCTACGAGCAGTACTTC.

This clone was recorded a few times. This rearrangement joins TRBV9 to TRBJ1-1; D is possibly TRBD1 (5 bases). CDR3 size: 14 residues. Trimming stripped 3 bases from V and 1 base from J, with 10 bases between. Germline CDR1 and CDR2: SGDLS and YYNGEE. In DNA, the CDR3 is TGTGCCAGCAGCGAACAAGACAGGAACACTGAAGCTTTCTTT. Translated: CASSEQDRNTEAFF. The complete variable domain, with remaining parts taken from reference TRBV9 and TRBJ1-1, reads DSGVTQTPKHLITATGQRVTLRCSPRSGDLSVYWYQQSLDQGLQFLIQYYNGEERAKGNILERFSAQQFPDLHSELNLSSLELGDSALYFCASSEQDRNTEAFFGQGTRLTVV.

The CDR3, as DNA: TGTGCCATCAGTGAAGCCGCAGGGGACACCGGGGAGCTGTTTTTT. Its translation is CAISEAAGDTGELFF. V gene TRBV10-3 combines with J gene TRBJ2-2; TRBD1 might be the D (6 bases). The germline gives CDR1 ENHRY, CDR2 SYGVKD. The CDR3 is made up of 15 amino acids. V was shortened by 3 bases and J by 3 bases, with 11 bases between the two germline ends.

This chain uses TRBV11-2 with TRBJ1-5; 7 nucleotides match TRBD1. V shed 5 bases and J 5 bases; nucleotides not matched to a gene: 9. Germline CDR1 reads SGHAT; CDR2 reads FQNNGV. The CDR3 sequence is 15 residues long. CDR3 in DNA: TGTGCCAGCAGCGCTAGACAGGGACGGGATCAGCCCCAGCATTTT. It is translated as CASSARQGRDQPQHF.

This chain connects TRBV15 to TRBJ2-7, with a weak D call TRBD1 (5 bases). CDR1 and CDR2 from the germline V gene are LNHNV and YYDKDF (reference sequence). This CDR3 comprises 17 residues. Trimming took 4 bases from V and 0 from J, leaving 19 bases between them. CDR3 protein: CATSTGTGRGVSYEQYF. The DNA for the CDR3 is TGTGCCACCAGCACAGGAACAGGACGCGGAGTCTCCTACGAGCAGTACTTC.

V is TRBV7-9 and J is TRBJ2-5, with 7 bases lining up with TRBD2. CDR1 and CDR2 (germline): SEHNR, FQNEAQ (reference sequence). V lost 2 bases, J lost 4 bases, and 4 bases stayed unmatched. CDR3 length: 14 amino acids. The CDR3 spells CASSLNGEGETQYF. In nucleotides, the CDR3 is TGTGCCAGCAGCTTAAATGGGGAGGGAGAGACCCAGTACTTC.